A single sample is the source of the 27 T cell receptor beta chains below, sequenced in a study of OX40 agonist ivuxolimab in advanced cancers. TCRdb keeps only in-frame clones here, not all; method: immunoSEQ multiplex PCR. Here the sample spans tens of thousands of clones, about 93% being singletons. The material sequenced was CD4+ or CD8+ T cells sorted from blood, taken in a trial of the OX40 agonist ivuxolimab. Source of these receptors: an adult with an advanced solid tumor such as melanoma, head and neck, liver or kidney cancer.

The chain combines TRBV7-3 with TRBJ2-3; D might be TRBD1 (6 bases). The CDR3 extends over 15 amino acids. Germline V gene lookup returns CDR1 SGHTA and CDR2 FQGTGA. The germline V and J ends were trimmed by 4 bases and 4 bases, with 15 bases remaining between them. CDR3 nucleotides: TGTGCCAGCAGCTCAGTTGGATACAGGGCAGATACGCAGTATTTT. Translated: CASSSVGYRADTQYF.

The chain combines TRBV18 with TRBJ2-6; maybe TRBD2 (5 bases). Germline values: CDR1 KGHSH, CDR2 LQKENI. The V and J ends lost 4 bases and 2 bases respectively, with 15 bases between them. There are 17 residues in the CDR3. The CDR3 sequence: CASSQFFEGAGANVLTF. The CDR3 nucleotides read TGTGCCAGCTCACAATTTTTTGAGGGTGCTGGGGCCAACGTCCTGACTTTC.

V is TRBV6-4 and J is TRBJ2-6; no definite D call. V shed 0 bases and J shed 2 bases, with 8 bases lying between them. This CDR3 is built from 16 residues. In germline, CDR1 is MRHNA, CDR2 SNTAGT. CDR3 bases: TGTGCCAGCAGTGACTCATTGGGGACTGGGGCCAACGTCCTGACTTTC. This codes for CASSDSLGTGANVLTF.

This rearrangement joins TRBV28 to TRBJ2-7; TRBD1 agrees at 7 bases. CDR3 length equals 15 residues. Germline values: CDR1 MDHEN, CDR2 SYDVKM. The J segment lost 3 bases and the V segment lost 4 bases, leaving 9 bases of the junction unmatched. CDR3 in DNA: TGTGCCAGCAGTTCGACTACGACAGGGTTCTACGAGCAGTACTTC. It codes for CASSSTTTGFYEQYF.

This clone has just one count. The J gene is TRBJ2-1, the V gene TRBV9; the D gene could be TRBD1 or TRBD2 (5 bases each). Germline V gene data show CDR1 as SGDLS and CDR2 as YYNGEE. The CDR3 runs 15 residues. Trimming took 5 bases from V and 4 from J, leaving 16 bases between them. The CDR3 region is CASSDPGRLYNEQFF. CDR3 bases: TGTGCCAGCAGTGATCCGGGACGGCTGTACAATGAGCAGTTCTTC.

The chain links TRBV5-5 to TRBJ1-1; tentatively, D is TRBD1 (6 bases). With 0 bases removed from V and 3 bases from J, the gap between germline ends came to 12 bases. The CDR3 extends over 15 amino acids. The germline V gene has CDR1 SGHKS and CDR2 YYEKEE (reference sequence). The CDR3 region has the DNA TGTGCCAGCAGCTTGGTGACAGGTCGGGACACTGAAGCTTTCTTT. As protein: CASSLVTGRDTEAFF.

The chain carries TRBV7-8 and TRBJ2-7, with D perhaps assigned TRBD1 or TRBD2 (5 bases each). The CDR3 totals 16 residues. V was cut by 1 base and J by 2 bases, with 15 bases left in between. Germline V gene lookup returns CDR1 SGHVS and CDR2 FQNEAQ. In nucleotides, the CDR3 is TGTGCCAGCAGCTTAGTACATGGGGGAGCGGCCTACGAGCAGTACTTC. This translates into CASSLVHGGAAYEQYF.

This rearrangement joins TRBV2 to TRBJ1-2; D not certain. The CDR3 sequence is 13 residues long. Germline lookup yields CDR1 SNHLY and CDR2 FYNNEI. The ends were cut back, 6 bases at V and 4 bases at J, with 12 bases in the middle. The CDR3 is CASRATDLYGYTF. Written as DNA, the CDR3 is TGTGCCAGCAGAGCAACAGACCTCTATGGCTACACCTTC.

This rearrangement joins TRBV28 to TRBJ1-2; no firm D call. Germline V gives CDR1 MDHEN, CDR2 SYDVKM. V dropped 7 bases and J dropped 6 bases, with 15 bases sitting between them. This CDR3 comprises 13 residues. The CDR3 spells CASKFPSGHGYTF. CDR3 nucleotides: TGTGCCAGCAAATTCCCCAGTGGGCATGGCTACACCTTC.

The gene calls are TRBV18 and TRBJ1-6; 9 positions agree with TRBD1. The CDR3 consists of 17 residues. Trimming took 2 bases from V and 9 from J; bases not matched to a gene: 11. Germline loops: CDR1 KGHSH, CDR2 LQKENI. The DNA of the CDR3 is TGTGCCAGCTCACCAGCGGCAGGGACAGGGTCAAGTTCACCCCTCCACTTT. The encoded protein is CASSPAAGTGSSSPLHF.

The chain uses TRBV28 and TRBJ1-1; D gene ambiguous. The germline CDR1 and CDR2 sequences are MDHEN and SYDVKM. The CDR3 is 13 amino acids. V gave up 6 bases and J gave up 1 base, with 9 bases separating them. This chain's CDR3 is CASSPPGNTEAFF. The DNA of the CDR3 is TGTGCCAGCAGCCCGCCCGGGAACACTGAAGCTTTCTTT.

This clone was recorded once. The rearrangement links TRBV28 to TRBJ1-2; no firm D call. Germline values: CDR1 MDHEN, CDR2 SYDVKM. With 4 bases removed from V and 0 bases from J, the gap between germline ends came to 18 bases. The CDR3 extends over 17 amino acids. The CDR3 nucleotides read TGTGCCAGCAGTTCCCGACTACAGTCCTCCTCTAACTATGGCTACACCTTC. Translation: CASSSRLQSSSNYGYTF.

The V and J genes are TRBV5-6 and TRBJ2-2; maybe TRBD2 (5 bases). V was clipped by 2 bases and J by 5 bases, with 13 bases between them. This CDR3 has 15 amino acids. The V gene's germline CDR1 is SGHDT and CDR2 YYEEEE. The CDR3 protein is CASSFRSGATGELFF. Here the CDR3 DNA reads TGTGCCAGCAGCTTTCGGAGCGGAGCAACCGGGGAGCTGTTTTTT.

The chain carries TRBV5-1 and TRBJ1-1; TRBD1 agrees at 7 bases. Germline-derived CDR1 and CDR2 are SGHRS and YFSETQ. This CDR3 has 13 amino acids. J was trimmed by 5 bases and V by 1 base; bases with no gene match: 2. DNA for the CDR3: TGCGCCAGCAGCTTGTACAGGGGAACTGAAGCTTTCTTT. Protein: CASSLYRGTEAFF.

V is TRBV27 and J is TRBJ2-7, with D possibly TRBD2 on 6 matching bases. CDR3 length: 15 residues. Germline V gives CDR1 MNHEY, CDR2 SMNVEV (reference sequence). Trimming took off 5 bases at V and 3 bases at J, with 17 bases between the two ends. For the CDR3, the DNA is TGTGCCAGCAGTCCGCCCGGGACTCTACACTACGAGCAGTACTTC. This codes for CASSPPGTLHYEQYF.

V is TRBV7-9 and J is TRBJ1-5; D gene ambiguous. The germline V gene encodes CDR1 SEHNR and CDR2 FQNEAQ (reference sequence). V was cut by 2 bases and J by 1 base, with 3 bases left in between. CDR3 length: 13 amino acids. The CDR3 DNA reads TGTGCCAGCAGCTTATTCAGCAATCAGCCCCAGCATTTT. It translates to CASSLFSNQPQHF.

CDR3 residues: CAATPGQQTSGNTIYF. In nucleotides, the CDR3 is TGTGCAGCAACCCCGGGACAGCAAACTTCTGGAAACACCATATATTTT. The chain has TRBV10-3 and TRBJ1-3; 7 nucleotides agree with TRBD1. The CDR3 totals 16 residues. Germline CDR1 is ENHRY and CDR2 is SYGVKD.

V usage is TRBV9 and J usage is TRBJ1-1, with no clear D. The germline V and J ends were trimmed by 1 base and 2 bases, with 6 bases remaining between them. The CDR3 totals 13 residues. CDR1 and CDR2 (germline): SGDLS, YYNGEE. The CDR3 DNA follows: TGTGCCAGCAGCGTAACGGATAACACTGAAGCTTTCTTT. Translated: CASSVTDNTEAFF.

The chain carries TRBV2 and TRBJ2-5; 9 nucleotides line up with TRBD2. CDR3 length: 12 amino acids. V shed 7 bases, J shed 10 bases, and the junction held 7 bases outside the gene matches. The V gene's germline CDR1 is SNHLY and CDR2 FYNNEI. CDR3 coding DNA: TGTGCCAGCATGGGTAGCGGGAGTATCCAGTACTTC. It codes for CASMGSGSIQYF.

The chain joins TRBV5-6 to TRBJ1-4, with 7 nucleotides matching TRBD1. Unmatched junction bases numbered 14, after V lost 5 bases and J lost 4 bases. Per the germline V gene, CDR1 is SGHDT and CDR2 is YYEEEE. The CDR3 loop spans 17 amino acids. CDR3 bases: TGTGCCAGCAGTCGACAGGGTGGGCCGAATTTTAATGAAAAACTGTTTTTT. Encoded protein: CASSRQGGPNFNEKLFF.

The V call is TRBV6-6, the J call TRBJ1-1; 7 positions match TRBD1. CDR1 and CDR2 from the germline V gene are MNHNY and SVGAGI (reference sequence). Trimming took 6 bases from V and 3 from J; bases not matched to a gene: 10. CDR3 size: 15 residues. CDR3 nucleotides: TGTGCCAGCAGCAACCTTCAGGGGGAGGACACTGAAGCTTTCTTT. This gives the protein CASSNLQGEDTEAFF.

The J gene is TRBJ2-2, the V gene TRBV7-2, with a possible D match to TRBD1 (6 bases). CDR3 length equals 15 residues. The germline CDR1 and CDR2 sequences are SGHTA and FQGNSA. Deletions cut 4 bases from V and 4 bases from J, with 13 bases between. In nucleotides, the CDR3 is TGTGCCAGCAGCTCCCAACAGGGACGCACCGGGGAGCTGTTTTTT. It encodes CASSSQQGRTGELFF.

A single count supports this clone. The gene calls are TRBV4-2 and TRBJ2-1, with TRBD1 as a possible D gene (5 bases). Trimming removed 1 base at V and 8 bases at J, with 12 bases between. This CDR3 spans 14 amino acids. CDR1 LGHNA and CDR2 YNFKEQ come from the germline V gene. The DNA for the CDR3 is TGTGCCAGCAGCCAAGTCGTCGACAGCGATGAGCAGTTCTTC. Translated: CASSQVVDSDEQFF.

The chain links TRBV7-2 to TRBJ2-1, with TRBD2 identical over 8 bases. This CDR3 region has 13 residues. The junction had 3 bases not matched to a gene; V was cut back by 5 bases and J by 6 bases. The V gene's germline CDR1 is SGHTA and CDR2 FQGNSA. CDR3 sequence reads: CASSTSGSNEQFF. In DNA, the CDR3 is TGTGCCAGCAGCACGAGCGGGAGCAATGAGCAGTTCTTC.

The V gene is TRBV6-6, the J gene TRBJ2-7; TRBD1 matches at 7 bases. The CDR3 runs to 15 residues. The germline gives CDR1 MNHNY, CDR2 SVGAGI (reference sequence). The V and J ends lost 2 bases and 3 bases, in that order; junction bases with no gene match: 7. The CDR3: CASSYTGEGIYEQYF. The CDR3 DNA is TGTGCCAGCAGTTACACAGGGGAAGGTATCTACGAGCAGTACTTC.

The V and J genes are TRBV25-1 and TRBJ1-2; TRBD1 is a possible D gene (6 bases). Germline V gene lookup returns CDR1 MGHDK and CDR2 SYGVNS. Trimming cost V 6 bases and J 3 bases, with 14 bases left between them. There are 14 residues in the CDR3. The CDR3 spells CASSLGGLDYGYTF. The CDR3 DNA sequence: TGTGCCAGCAGCCTCGGGGGCCTGGACTATGGCTACACCTTC.

This clone has only a few counts. The gene calls are TRBV7-8 and TRBJ2-7; TRBD1 matches 7 bases. Per the germline V gene, CDR1 is SGHVS and CDR2 is FQNEAQ. J was trimmed by 0 bases and V by 2 bases; bases with no gene match: 4. The CDR3 totals 15 residues. CDR3 in amino acids: CASSLQGGLSYEQYF. The CDR3 bases are TGTGCCAGCAGCTTACAAGGGGGCCTCTCCTACGAGCAGTACTTC.